Presented here are 4 T cell receptor beta chains from one specimen sequenced in a study of T cell responses to AZD1222 COVID-19 vaccine (dated by TCRdb to the early 2020s). Interpreted using the paper, the time point label stands for: about 28 days (+/-7) after the second vaccine dose. Libraries were constructed by the immunoSEQ multiplex PCR assay. Drawn from immuneACCESS, this table holds only the in-frame rearrangements with V and J called that TCRdb kept. Clones are partly lost; checked studies trace under half to an unresolved V gene and leave the rest unexplained. Present in this sample are approximately 150,000 clones, around nine tenths of which were seen just once. The ten largest make up under 4% of the sample. The specimen was peripheral blood, collected 28 days after the second AZD1222 dose. The receptors derive from an adult who received the AZD1222 COVID-19 vaccine.

The chain carries TRBV7-9 and TRBJ1-1, with D hard to call. Germline CDR1 is SEHNR and CDR2 is FQNEAQ (reference sequence). There are 13 residues in the CDR3. Trimming removed 9 bases at V and 1 base at J, with 12 bases between. This CDR3 reads CASSPPENTEAFF. CDR3 nucleotides: TGTGCCAGTAGCCCTCCCGAGAACACTGAAGCTTTCTTT.

The genes are TRBV2 and TRBJ1-5; D ambiguous. Trimming stripped 2 bases from V and 0 bases from J, with 5 bases between. The CDR3 sequence is 14 residues long. Germline V CDR1 and CDR2: SNHLY, FYNNEI. CDR3 loop: CASSESGSNQPQHF. The CDR3 region has the DNA TGTGCCAGCAGTGAATCGGGTAGCAATCAGCCCCAGCATTTT. The full variable domain, in which reference TRBV2 and TRBJ1-5 provide the parts outside the CDR3, is EPEVTQTPSHQVTQMGQEVILRCVPISNHLYFYWYRQILGQKVEFLVSFYNNEISEKSEIFDDQFSVERPDGSNFTLKIRSTKLEDSAMYFCASSESGSNQPQHFGDGTRLSIL.

This chain uses TRBV10-3 with TRBJ2-6; D remains ambiguous. The CDR3 totals 15 residues. The germline V gene encodes CDR1 ENHRY and CDR2 SYGVKD. V was trimmed by 5 bases and J by 4 bases, leaving 12 bases between them. The CDR3 here is CAISPVAGGANVLTF. In nucleotides, the CDR3 is TGTGCCATCAGTCCCGTGGCTGGCGGGGCCAACGTCCTGACTTTC.

The V call is TRBV7-2, the J call TRBJ2-3, with a weak D call TRBD1 (6 bases). Germline V gene sequence: CDR1 SGHTA, CDR2 FQGNSA. The CDR3 contains 15 residues. V lost 4 bases and J lost 0, with 11 bases in between. CDR3 nucleotide sequence: TGTGCCAGCAGCTGGGTAGGGGGTAGCACAGATACGCAGTATTTT. Translating gives CASSWVGGSTDTQYF.